This T cell receptor (beta chain) emerged from a study of cytomegalovirus exposure and HLA in healthy donors. Study-level findings and limits: The classifier reportedly diagnosed cytomegalovirus status with high sensitivity and specificity.

A word on this clone: Antigen: not known.

Use of 60 Vbeta and 13 Jbeta primers characterized the PCR. Produced via immunoSEQ multiplex PCR; TCRdb's table is partial and in-frame only. The sample gives about 190,000 clones, about three quarters of which show up once; approximately 2.1% is in the top ten. J gave up 2 bases and V 3 bases, and 5 bases lay outside the gene matches. In germline, CDR1 is SGHRS, CDR2 YFSETQ. The CDR3 length is 15 residues. The chain employs TRBV5-1 and TRBJ2-5, with TRBD1 identical over 9 bases. The sequencing input was PBMCs. The receptor was isolated from a woman between 25 and 40 years old in good health and CMV-seropositive. CDR3 nucleotide sequence: TGCGCCAGCAGCTCCGGGACAGGGAGGCAAGAGACCCAGTACTTC. Translated: CASSSGTGRQETQYF.